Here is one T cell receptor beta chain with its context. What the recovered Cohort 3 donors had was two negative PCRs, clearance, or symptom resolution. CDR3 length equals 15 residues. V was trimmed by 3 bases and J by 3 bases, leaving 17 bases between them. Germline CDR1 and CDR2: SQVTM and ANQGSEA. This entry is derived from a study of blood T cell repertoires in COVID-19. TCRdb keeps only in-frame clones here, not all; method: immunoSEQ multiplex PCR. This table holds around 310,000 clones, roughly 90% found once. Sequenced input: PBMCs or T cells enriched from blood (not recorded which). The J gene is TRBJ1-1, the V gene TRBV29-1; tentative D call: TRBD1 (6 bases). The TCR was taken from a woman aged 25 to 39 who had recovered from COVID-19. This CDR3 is CSVEKRTATHTEAFF. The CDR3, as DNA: TGCAGCGTTGAGAAGAGGACAGCGACCCACACTGAAGCTTTCTTT.